A selection of T cell receptor beta chains follows, all from one sample in a study of a mutant IDH1 vaccine in newly diagnosed glioma. Their antigens are not known. Assay used: immunoSEQ multiplex PCR; TCRdb lists only in-frame clones, some missing. Of about 25,000 clones in the sample, about 77% were seen once. Source: PBMCs, taken from a glioma patient whose treatment included an IDH1 peptide vaccine. All receptors derive from a woman under 30 with glioma. Each CDR3 is given with its conserved first and last residue. Each record gives: clone size, J gene, D gene, V gene, CDR3 DNA, CDR3 protein. D genes are given only for firm matches. Size values are once, few and many counts, or a class for expanded clones, and some rows have none.

.	TRBJ2-1	.	TRBV6-5	TGTGCCAGCAGTCTTGGGGGCGTATCCTACAATGAGCAGTTCTTC	CASSLGGVSYNEQFF
.	TRBJ2-7	.	TRBV11-2	TGTGCCAGCAGCTTAGACACCCTGAGGGTCTACGAGCAGTACTTC	CASSLDTLRVYEQYF
.	TRBJ2-7	.	TRBV30	TGTGCCTGGAGTGTCTTGGGGGAGCAGTACTTC	CAWSVLGEQYF
.	TRBJ2-7	TRBD1	TRBV18	TGTGCCAGCTCCCCAGGAGGGACAGGGACGATTGAGCAGTACTTC	CASSPGGTGTIEQYF
.	TRBJ2-1	.	TRBV28	TGTGCCAGCAGTTACAGCGCCGGGGCGGGTTCCTACAATGAGCAGTTCTTC	CASSYSAGAGSYNEQFF
.	TRBJ2-2	.	TRBV6-1	TGTGCCAGCACCTACAGGGTCCCCGGGGAGCTGTTTTTT	CASTYRVPGELFF
few	TRBJ1-3	.	TRBV29-1	TGCAGCGTTGTTGAGCCGGGCGGGGGAAACACCATATATTTT	CSVVEPGGGNTIYF
.	TRBJ2-7	.	TRBV9	TGTGCCAGCAGCGTAGCTGCGCAACCAGTAGATTTCGTCCACGAGCAGTACTTC	CASSVAAQPVDFVHEQYF
.	TRBJ2-6	TRBD1	TRBV5-5	TGTGCCAGCAGCCCCTGGGACAGGGGGTCAGGGGCCAACGTCCTGACTTTC	CASSPWDRGSGANVLTF
.	TRBJ2-2	TRBD1	TRBV6-1	TGTGCCAGCAGTGGGGAAGGACAGGGAAACACCGGGGAGCTGTTTTTT	CASSGEGQGNTGELFF
.	TRBJ1-2	.	TRBV5-5	TGTGCCAGCAGCTTGGTGGGGGAATATGGCTACACCTTC	CASSLVGEYGYTF
.	TRBJ1-6	TRBD1	TRBV7-6	TGTGCCAGCAGTCTGACAGGGGGGGATTCACCCCTCCACTTT	CASSLTGGDSPLHF
.	TRBJ2-6	TRBD1	TRBV7-9	TGTGCCAGCAGCTCCGGACAGGGGGCGTTCTTTGGGGCCAACGTCCTGACTTTC	CASSSGQGAFFGANVLTF
few	TRBJ1-1	TRBD1	TRBV7-9	TGTGCCAGCAGCTTGACAGGGCTGCCTGAAGCTTTCTTT	CASSLTGLPEAFF
.	TRBJ1-3	.	TRBV6-1	TGTGCCAGCAGTGAACACGGCCAAAGCTCTGGAAACACCATATATTTT	CASSEHGQSSGNTIYF
.	TRBJ1-2	.	TRBV7-2	TGTGCCAGCAGCTTAGACACCTATGGCTACACCTTC	CASSLDTYGYTF
.	TRBJ1-5	.	TRBV19	TGTGCCAGTAGTTTTACCGGGCAGTCAATGGGTCAGCCCCAGCATTTT	CASSFTGQSMGQPQHF